The TCR beta chain under discussion was sequenced for a study of post-analysis software for immune sequencing data. Turning to the study itself: The patients showed relapsing-remitting, secondary progressive and progressive-relapsing multiple sclerosis courses.

Researchers reported that TCR beta cDNA libraries carried unique molecular identifiers. TCRdb redid the calling of the PCR reads with MiXCR, one entry per CDR3 protein. The table records around 500,000 distinct CDR3 sequences, about a third of them present only once. In germline, CDR1 is SGHRS, CDR2 YFSETQ. This CDR3 comprises 18 residues. Unmatched junction bases numbered 12, after V lost 4 bases and J lost 2 bases. Study-level findings and limits: In patients, five or six TRBV segments were more frequent than in controls, with TRBV5-6, TRBV5-1 and TRBV20-1 among them.

Comment on this clonotype: As yet, its antigen is unknown.

This TCR was sampled from a girl under 18 with multiple sclerosis. The chain has TRBV5-1 and TRBJ2-1, with TRBD2 identical over 10 bases. Material for sequencing was blood. Here the CDR3 DNA reads TGCGCCAGCAGCCCGATACGGCTACTAGCGGGGACCTACAATGAGCAGTTCTTC. Amino acid sequence: CASSPIRLLAGTYNEQFF. Supplemented by reference TRBV5-1 and TRBJ2-1, the full variable domain reads KAGVTQTPRYLIKTRGQQVTLSCSPISGHRSVSWYQQTPGQGLQFLFEYFSETQRNKGNFPGRFSGRQFSNSRSEMNVSTLELGDSALYLCASSPIRLLAGTYNEQFFGPGTRLTVL.